Presented here are 9 T cell receptor beta chains from one specimen sequenced in a study of T cells in Graves' hyperthyroidism and ophthalmopathy. TCR beta CDR3 regions were amplified from RNA transcripts. In the first-round RT-PCR of the TCR CDR3, the HTBI primer set was used. MiXCR, applied by TCRdb to the multiplex PCR reads, yields one record per CDR3 protein. The sample carries around 240,000 distinct CDR3 sequences, roughly 14% recorded once. Sequencing was done on a sample of blood. The receptors derive from a woman aged 40 to 50 with Graves' hyperthyroidism that later progressed to Graves' ophthalmopathy.

This chain links TRBV20-1 with TRBJ2-3; D may be TRBD1 or TRBD2 (5 bases each). The V and J ends lost 2 bases and 3 bases respectively, with 12 bases between them. The CDR3 is made up of 14 amino acids. From germline, CDR1 is DFQATT and CDR2 SNEGSKA (reference sequence). The CDR3 DNA sequence: TGCAGTGCTAGATCCGCCTGGGGGACAGATACGCAGTATTTT. Residues: CSARSAWGTDTQYF.

This clonotype occurred many times. The chain uses TRBV28 and TRBJ1-5, with D possibly being TRBD1 (5 bases). Germline CDR1 reads MDHEN; CDR2 reads SYDVKM. The CDR3 is made up of 16 amino acids. The V end lost 1 base, the J end lost 1 base, and 11 bases lay between the germline ends. The CDR3 region has the DNA TGTGCCAGCAGTTTATACTTCGGGGCAAGCAATCAGCCCCAGCATTTT. Translating it yields CASSLYFGASNQPQHF.

This clonotype was detected many times. This chain links TRBV30 with TRBJ2-2, with D tentatively TRBD2 (6 bases). Trimming removed 0 bases at V and 7 bases at J, with 18 bases between. The CDR3 has 16 residues. The germline gives CDR1 GTSNPN, CDR2 SVGIG (reference sequence). CDR3 DNA: TGTGCCTGGAGTGTATCGCTAGCGAAAGAGGGCGGGGAGCTGTTTTTT. Residues: CAWSVSLAKEGGELFF.

This clonotype was found many times. This chain links TRBV3-1 with TRBJ1-5; D remains ambiguous. Per germline, CDR1 LGHDT and CDR2 YNNKEL (reference sequence). The V and J ends lost 0 bases and 6 bases respectively, with 9 bases between them. There are 14 residues in the CDR3. The CDR3 reads CASSQDWVPQPQHF. The CDR3 bases are TGTGCCAGCAGCCAAGACTGGGTCCCTCAGCCCCAGCATTTT.

This clonotype was seen many times. This chain uses TRBV29-1 with TRBJ2-7; the D gene is possibly TRBD1 (5 bases). This CDR3 has 15 amino acids. Per the germline V gene, CDR1 is SQVTM and CDR2 is ANQGSEA. Trimming pared 1 base from V and 2 bases from J, leaving 15 bases between. This CDR3 is CSVEAGQGGTYEQYF. CDR3 nucleotide sequence: TGCAGCGTTGAAGCCGGGCAGGGTGGGACCTACGAGCAGTACTTC.

The chain joins TRBV7-8 to TRBJ2-1; D assignment may be TRBD1 or TRBD2 (6 bases each). The CDR3 sequence is 13 residues long. V lost 4 bases and J lost 13, with 17 bases in between. In germline, CDR1 is SGHVS, CDR2 FQNEAQ. The CDR3 loop is CASSSRGGIGQFF. The CDR3 DNA reads as TGTGCCAGCAGCTCCAGAGGGGGGATTGGTCAGTTCTTC.

The gene calls are TRBV19 and TRBJ2-3; 12 nucleotides agree with TRBD2. J gave up 6 bases and V 6 bases, and 4 bases lay outside the gene matches. This CDR3 spans 14 amino acids. Germline V gives CDR1 LNHDA, CDR2 SQIVND (reference sequence). The CDR3 region is CASRRTSGTDTQYF. For the CDR3, the DNA is TGTGCCAGTAGAAGGACTAGCGGGACTGATACGCAGTATTTT.

This clonotype was recorded many times. The chain joins TRBV27 to TRBJ2-1; 9 positions match TRBD2. The CDR3 has 16 residues. Germline assignment: CDR1 MNHEY and CDR2 SMNVEV (reference sequence). Trimming at V came to 6 bases and at J to 5 bases, leaving 11 bases not matched to a gene. The CDR3 protein is CASSSPSGIYHNEQFF. Written as DNA, the CDR3 is TGTGCCAGCAGCTCTCCTAGCGGGATTTACCACAATGAGCAGTTCTTC.

This clonotype was detected ten times or more. CDR3 bases: TGCGCCAGCAGCCAACAGCCTAATGAAAAACTGTTTTTT. As protein: CASSQQPNEKLFF. This chain links TRBV4-1 with TRBJ1-4; no firm D call. This CDR3 is 13 amino acids long. Trimming pared 2 bases from V and 3 bases from J, leaving 4 bases between. Germline-derived CDR1 and CDR2 are MGHRA and YSYEKL.